This T cell receptor beta chain was retrieved from a study of tumor-infiltrating lymphocytes in primary liver carcinoma. This CDR3 spans 17 amino acids. Trimming cost V 7 bases and J 8 bases; bases outside gene matches: 24. The germline V gene encodes CDR1 SQVTM and CDR2 ANQGSEA. For each extraction, RNA and DNA were obtained together from 20-30 mg of unsorted bulk tissue. Patients had chronic HBV infection and were treatment-naive. TCR beta cDNA was reverse-transcribed from about 0.45 ug of total RNA. The reaction used a constant-region primer and ProtoScript II reverse transcriptase. Modified slightly, ARM-PCR produced TCR beta libraries over three nested multiplex PCR rounds. The first two PCR rounds, approximately 10 cycles each, used TRBV1-TRBV30 forward primers and a C-beta reverse primer. TCRdb used MiXCR to reprocess the multiplex PCR reads, holding one entry per CDR3 protein. The repertoire includes roughly 100,000 distinct CDR3 sequences, approximately 82% of them detected once, and approximately 20% sits in the top ten.

Regarding this clonotype: The final CDR3 position lacks the conserved phenylalanine or tryptophan, pointing to a likely read error.

Sequenced material: liver tumor tissue from sampling region 3. Subset in this sample: tumor region T3, left-lateral pole. The source of this sequence is a man aged 40-49 years with primary liver carcinoma and hepatitis B virus infection. V is TRBV29-1 and J is TRBJ2-3; 7 bases are shared with TRBD2. The DNA for the CDR3 is TGCAGCGCCCCGACAGCGGGATCCCAAGGGTTGTCGACTACGCAGTATCTT. This translates into CSAPTAGSQGLSTTQYL.